This TCR beta chain was documented in a study of HIV-infected patients and healthy controls. The repertoire came from unfractionated whole blood and reflected all unsorted peripheral T cells. V was pared by 0 bases and J by 6 bases, with 5 bases of the junction left unmatched. Germline V gene lookup returns CDR1 SGHTA and CDR2 FQGNSA. This CDR3 contains 17 residues. This clonotype was recorded at least ten times. Reverse transcription used about 510 ng RNA and constant-region primers for alpha and beta. Using multiplexing indices, alpha and beta chain libraries were generated apart by chain-specific third strand synthesis. TCRdb re-derived calls from the 5' RACE reads in MiXCR, one entry per CDR3 protein. This table has over 15,000 distinct CDR3 sequences, approximately 7% appearing once.

Material: blood. The chain combines TRBV7-2 with TRBJ2-2; 12 bases line up with TRBD2. This receptor was identified in an adult in good health. For the CDR3, the DNA is TGTGCCAGCAGCTTAGCGGCTAGCGGGAGGGAGGCCGGGGAGCTGTTTTTT. As protein: CASSLAASGREAGELFF.